Below are 27 T cell receptor beta chains sequenced from a single sample in a study of OX40 agonist ivuxolimab in advanced cancers. TCRdb's copy holds only in-frame clones and misses some; the assay was immunoSEQ multiplex PCR. Of tens of thousands of clones in the sample, 86% were seen once. Material: CD4+ or CD8+ T cells sorted from blood, obtained in a trial of the OX40 agonist ivuxolimab. The receptor source for this set is an adult with an advanced solid tumor such as melanoma, head and neck, liver or kidney cancer.

The chain recombines TRBV10-3 with TRBJ1-2; D ambiguous. The CDR3 spans 14 residues. Germline CDR1 reads ENHRY; CDR2 reads SYGVKD. Between the trimmed V and J ends, which lost 0 bases and 2 bases, there was a span of 7 bases. CDR3 residues: CAISESTLNYGYTF. The CDR3 DNA reads as TGTGCCATCAGTGAGTCGACGTTAAACTATGGCTACACCTTC.

Details on this clone: At the DNA level, this CDR3 is encoded by other sequences in the same sample as well. V gene TRBV27 combines with J gene TRBJ2-7; 10 nucleotides agree with TRBD1. Germline CDR1 is MNHEY and CDR2 is SMNVEV (reference sequence). Trimming took 5 bases from V and 3 from J; bases not matched to a gene: 1. The CDR3 has 13 amino acids. The CDR3 region is CASSRTGGYEQYF. The CDR3 DNA follows: TGTGCCAGCAGTCGGACAGGGGGCTACGAGCAGTACTTC.

V gene TRBV6-5 combines with J gene TRBJ2-1, with TRBD2 identical over 7 bases. J lost 0 bases, V lost 6 bases, and 5 bases had no gene match. The CDR3 runs to 15 residues. CDR1 MNHEY and CDR2 SVGAGI come from the germline V gene. The CDR3: CASRIAGSSYNEQFF. In DNA form, the CDR3 reads TGTGCCAGCAGAATAGCGGGTAGCTCCTACAATGAGCAGTTCTTC.

The sample holds a few counts of this clone. At one boundary the junction diverges from the germline segment, which might be a read error. The chain employs TRBV18 and TRBJ1-1; D possibly corresponds to TRBD1 (6 bases). This CDR3 is 13 amino acids long. Germline lookup yields CDR1 KGHSH and CDR2 LQKENI. In nucleotides, the CDR3 is TGTGCCAGCTCTCCACAGGGTAGCACTGAAGCTTTCTTT. Its protein is CASSPQGSTEAFF.

The V and J genes are TRBV7-2 and TRBJ1-2, with 10 bases matching TRBD1. With 0 bases clipped from V and 5 bases from J, the junction kept 3 bases outside the gene matches. This CDR3 has 15 amino acids. Germline V gives CDR1 SGHTA, CDR2 FQGNSA. The CDR3 protein is CASSLADRGPYGYTF. The CDR3 bases are TGTGCCAGCAGCTTAGCCGACAGGGGGCCATATGGCTACACCTTC.

This clone has more than one count but fewer than ten. The chain combines TRBV27 with TRBJ2-7; D is perhaps TRBD2 (6 bases). V dropped 10 bases and J dropped 2 bases, with 18 bases sitting between them. Germline V gene sequence: CDR1 MNHEY, CDR2 SMNVEV (reference sequence). This CDR3 contains 14 residues. The CDR3 DNA reads TGTGCCACCCAGCGGTCGGCGGGACCCTACGAGCAGTACTTC. It yields the protein CATQRSAGPYEQYF.

The rearrangement uses TRBV5-4 and TRBJ1-3; 7 bases are shared with TRBD1. Trimming took 4 bases from V and 4 from J; bases not matched to a gene: 11. Per germline, CDR1 SGHNT and CDR2 YYREEE (reference sequence). CDR3 size: 16 residues. In DNA form, the CDR3 reads TGTGCCAGCAGCCTGTTCCTCCGACAGGGCGGAAACACCATATATTTT. This gives the protein CASSLFLRQGGNTIYF.

V usage is TRBV11-2 and J usage is TRBJ2-2, with 12 bases fitting TRBD2. CDR1 and CDR2 (germline): SGHAT, FQNNGV. The CDR3 spans 18 residues. The trim removed 3 bases at V and 4 bases at J, leaving 9 bases unmatched. The CDR3 DNA sequence: TGTGCCAGCAGCTTCGGGCTAGCGGGAGGGCCGGGCACCGGGGAGCTGTTTTTT. Translation gives CASSFGLAGGPGTGELFF.

The V gene is TRBV5-1, the J gene TRBJ2-2; 10 bases line up with TRBD2. In germline, CDR1 is SGHRS, CDR2 YFSETQ. This CDR3 has 16 amino acids. The V gene end was trimmed by 2 bases and the J gene end by 7 bases; junction bases not matched to a gene: 8. The CDR3 reads CASSFSTSGTGGELFF. The CDR3 DNA is TGCGCCAGCAGCTTTTCAACTAGCGGGACGGGCGGGGAGCTGTTTTTT.

The gene calls are TRBV19 and TRBJ2-2, with D possibly being TRBD2 (6 bases). The V and J ends lost 3 bases and 0 bases respectively, with 17 bases between them. Germline CDR1 LNHDA, CDR2 SQIVND (reference sequence). The CDR3 runs 18 residues. DNA of the CDR3: TGTGCCAGTAGTATCTCCGGGGGAGCCTTCGCGAACACCGGGGAGCTGTTTTTT. This sequence encodes CASSISGGAFANTGELFF.

The chain carries TRBV30 and TRBJ1-5; D might be TRBD1 (6 bases). This CDR3 is 14 amino acids long. Trimming left V 3 bases short and J 7 bases short, with 16 bases between. Germline V lookup: CDR1 GTSNPN, CDR2 SVGIG (reference sequence). The CDR3: CAWRDRGVEQPQHF. For the CDR3, the DNA is TGTGCCTGGAGGGATAGGGGGGTAGAGCAGCCCCAGCATTTT. The whole variable domain, remainder taken from reference TRBV30 and TRBJ1-5, is SQTIHQWPATLVQPVGSPLSLECTVEGTSNPNLYWYRQAAGRGLQLLFYSVGIGQISSEVPQNLSASRPQDRQFILSSKKLLLSDSGFYLCAWRDRGVEQPQHFGDGTRLSIL.

CDR3 DNA: TGCGCCAGCAGTTCCGGACAGGGAACGAACACTGAAGCTTTCTTT. The encoded protein is CASSSGQGTNTEAFF. V is TRBV10-1 and J is TRBJ1-1; 8 nucleotides line up with TRBD1. V trimming: 5 bases; J trimming: 1 base; junction bases outside the gene matches: 6. CDR1 WNHNN and CDR2 SYGVQD come from the germline V gene (reference sequence). The CDR3 length is 15 residues.

This clone was detected a few times. The chain combines TRBV5-4 with TRBJ1-2; D uncertain. Trimming shortened V by 0 bases and J by 7 bases, and 4 bases separated the two germline ends. This CDR3 has 11 amino acids. CDR1 is SGHNT, CDR2 YYREEE, per germline (reference sequence). CDR3 sequence reads: CASSLDGGYTF. The CDR3 coding sequence is TGTGCCAGCAGCTTGGATGGTGGCTACACCTTC.

This clone was seen just once. This sequence joins TRBV18 and TRBJ2-3, with D perhaps given as TRBD1 or TRBD2 (5 bases each). CDR1 KGHSH and CDR2 LQKENI come from the germline V gene. V was trimmed by 2 bases and J by 0 bases, leaving 9 bases between them. This CDR3 is 15 amino acids long. For the CDR3, the DNA is TGTGCCAGCTCACCATTGGGGGATAGCACAGATACGCAGTATTTT. Protein product: CASSPLGDSTDTQYF. Full variable domain (rest looked up from reference TRBV18 and TRBJ2-3): NAGVMQNPRHLVRRRGQEARLRCSPMKGHSHVYWYRQLPEEGLKFMVYLQKENIIDESGMPKERFSAEFPKEGPSILRIQQVVRGDSAAYFCASSPLGDSTDTQYFGPGTRLTVL.

V is TRBV6-1 and J is TRBJ2-5; D is uncertain. The V and J ends lost 1 base and 7 bases respectively, with 16 bases between them. The CDR3 is made up of 15 amino acids. The germline CDR1 and CDR2 sequences are MNHNS and SASEGT. The CDR3 here is CASSEEVRASGTQYF. CDR3 in DNA: TGTGCCAGCAGTGAAGAGGTTCGTGCTTCGGGGACCCAGTACTTC.

This sequence joins TRBV9 and TRBJ1-6; D remains unclear. Germline V CDR1 and CDR2: SGDLS, YYNGEE. V shed 4 bases and J shed 6 bases, with 14 bases lying between them. The CDR3 sequence is 15 residues long. The CDR3 spells CASSPRDLPNSPLHF. In nucleotides, the CDR3 is TGTGCCAGCAGCCCCCGGGATTTACCTAATTCACCCCTCCACTTT.

This sequence joins TRBV19 and TRBJ2-4; the D gene could be TRBD1 or TRBD2 (5 bases each). V lost 6 bases and J 3 bases, leaving 12 bases between the germline ends. Per germline, CDR1 LNHDA and CDR2 SQIVND (reference sequence). CDR3 size: 14 residues. CDR3 coding DNA: TGTGCCAGTAGCCGGGACGACTACAAAAACATTCAGTACTTC. Protein product: CASSRDDYKNIQYF.

CDR3 coding DNA: TGTGCCAGCAGCACGCCTTCGGGACAGGGAGTGACTGAAGCTTTCTTT. This sequence encodes CASSTPSGQGVTEAFF. The chain joins TRBV6-6 to TRBJ1-1, with 9 bases fitting TRBD1. CDR3 size: 16 residues. With 6 bases clipped from V and 5 bases from J, the junction kept 13 bases outside the gene matches. The germline V gene has CDR1 MNHNY and CDR2 SVGAGI (reference sequence).

This clone appeared a few times. The chain is built from TRBV9 and TRBJ1-4; D may be TRBD1 (5 bases). Germline CDR1 and CDR2: SGDLS and YYNGEE. The CDR3 is 12 amino acids. V dropped 3 bases and J dropped 10 bases, with 10 bases sitting between them. This CDR3 reads CASSEHQGKLFF. DNA of the CDR3: TGTGCCAGCAGCGAACATCAGGGAAAACTGTTTTTT.

This clone occurred once. The CDR3: CASTSTGQGTYYGYTF. For the CDR3, the DNA is TGTGCCAGTACCTCAACAGGACAGGGCACTTACTATGGCTACACCTTC. V is TRBV19 and J is TRBJ1-2, with TRBD1 matching 8 bases. The germline gives CDR1 LNHDA, CDR2 SQIVND (reference sequence). With 7 bases clipped from V and 3 bases from J, the junction kept 13 bases outside the gene matches. The CDR3 totals 16 residues.

V gene TRBV18 combines with J gene TRBJ2-7; possibly TRBD2 for D (5 bases). This CDR3 comprises 14 residues. The V gene lost 1 base and the J gene lost 4 bases, with 11 bases spanning the gap. Germline values: CDR1 KGHSH, CDR2 LQKENI. As DNA, the CDR3 is TGTGCCAGCTCACCACAGAGGACTGGGTACGAGCAGTACTTC. This gives the protein CASSPQRTGYEQYF.

This clone appeared once. The chain recombines TRBV29-1 with TRBJ2-3; D is uncertain. This CDR3 has 12 amino acids. Per germline, CDR1 SQVTM and CDR2 ANQGSEA. Trimming stripped 7 bases from V and 10 bases from J, with 18 bases between. The CDR3 protein is CSGEDPPRAQYF. CDR3 DNA sequence: TGCAGCGGTGAGGACCCCCCTCGGGCGCAGTATTTT.

The chain links TRBV28 to TRBJ1-5, with TRBD1 identical over 7 bases. The CDR3 is 14 amino acids. Germline V gives CDR1 MDHEN, CDR2 SYDVKM. V lost 6 bases, J lost 9 bases, and 11 bases stayed unmatched. CDR3 region: CASRLDRVVSPQHF. CDR3 DNA sequence: TGTGCCAGCAGACTAGACAGGGTGGTTTCGCCCCAGCATTTT.

CDR3 DNA sequence: TGTGCCAGCAGCGTAGACAGGGGGCTCAACGAGCAGTACTTC. It specifies CASSVDRGLNEQYF. The V call is TRBV11-1, the J call TRBJ2-7; 10 bases map to TRBD1. V trimming: 5 bases; J trimming: 5 bases; junction bases outside the gene matches: 6. CDR1 is SGHAT, CDR2 FQDESV, per germline (reference sequence). This CDR3 spans 14 amino acids.

This chain connects TRBV6-1 to TRBJ1-1, with unresolved D. Per germline, CDR1 MNHNS and CDR2 SASEGT. The CDR3 is made up of 14 amino acids. V lost 6 bases, J lost 4 bases, and 15 bases lay in between. CDR3 protein: CASRVPTDTTEAFF. CDR3 sequence (DNA): TGTGCCAGCAGAGTCCCCACAGACACCACTGAAGCTTTCTTT.

CDR3 DNA sequence: TGTGCCAGCACTAACGGACACGGCGAAAAACTGTTTTTT. Protein: CASTNGHGEKLFF. The genes are TRBV28 and TRBJ1-4; the D gene is possibly TRBD1 (5 bases). CDR1 is MDHEN and CDR2 is SYDVKM in the germline V gene. With 7 bases removed from V and 8 bases from J, the gap between germline ends came to 14 bases. This CDR3 has 13 amino acids. Supplemented by reference TRBV28 and TRBJ1-4, the full variable domain reads DVKVTQSSRYLVKRTGEKVFLECVQDMDHENMFWYRQDPGLGLRLIYFSYDVKMKEKGDIPEGYSVSREKKERFSLILESASTNQTSMYLCASTNGHGEKLFFGSGTQLSVL.

Here the CDR3 DNA reads TGTGCCAGCAGTGTACCACAGGGGGCAAATGGCTACACCTTC. This translates into CASSVPQGANGYTF. The chain joins TRBV28 to TRBJ1-2; 9 bases are shared with TRBD1. The CDR3 contains 14 residues. V trimming: 5 bases; J trimming: 6 bases; junction bases outside the gene matches: 7. Germline V lookup: CDR1 MDHEN, CDR2 SYDVKM.